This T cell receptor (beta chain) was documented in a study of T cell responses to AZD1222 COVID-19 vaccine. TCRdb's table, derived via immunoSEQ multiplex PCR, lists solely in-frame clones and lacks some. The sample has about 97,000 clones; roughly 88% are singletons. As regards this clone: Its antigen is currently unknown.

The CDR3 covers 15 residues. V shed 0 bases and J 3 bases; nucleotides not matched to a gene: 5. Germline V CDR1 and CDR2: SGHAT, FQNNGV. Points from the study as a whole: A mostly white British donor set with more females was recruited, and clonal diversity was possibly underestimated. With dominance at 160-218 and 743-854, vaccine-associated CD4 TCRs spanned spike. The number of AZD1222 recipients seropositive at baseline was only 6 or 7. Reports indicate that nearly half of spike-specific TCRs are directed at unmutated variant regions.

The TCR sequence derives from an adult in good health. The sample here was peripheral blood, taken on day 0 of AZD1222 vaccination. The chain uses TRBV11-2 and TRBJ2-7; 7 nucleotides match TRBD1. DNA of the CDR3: TGTGCCAGCAGCTTAGAAACAGGGGTCTTCTACGAGCAGTACTTC. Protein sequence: CASSLETGVFYEQYF.